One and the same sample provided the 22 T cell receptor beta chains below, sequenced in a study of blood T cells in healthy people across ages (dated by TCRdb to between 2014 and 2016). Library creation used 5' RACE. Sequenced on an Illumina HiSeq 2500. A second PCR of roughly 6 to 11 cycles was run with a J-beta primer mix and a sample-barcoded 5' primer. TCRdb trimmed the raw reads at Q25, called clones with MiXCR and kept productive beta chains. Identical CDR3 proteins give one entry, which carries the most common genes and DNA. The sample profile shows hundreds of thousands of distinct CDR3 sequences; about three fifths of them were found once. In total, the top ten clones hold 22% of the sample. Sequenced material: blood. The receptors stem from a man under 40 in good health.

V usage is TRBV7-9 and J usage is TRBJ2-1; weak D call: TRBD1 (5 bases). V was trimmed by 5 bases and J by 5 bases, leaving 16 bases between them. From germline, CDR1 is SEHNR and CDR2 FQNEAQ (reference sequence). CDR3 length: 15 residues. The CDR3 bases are TGTGCCAGCAGCGCTTCTAGGACACCAGACAATGAGCAGTTCTTC. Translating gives CASSASRTPDNEQFF.

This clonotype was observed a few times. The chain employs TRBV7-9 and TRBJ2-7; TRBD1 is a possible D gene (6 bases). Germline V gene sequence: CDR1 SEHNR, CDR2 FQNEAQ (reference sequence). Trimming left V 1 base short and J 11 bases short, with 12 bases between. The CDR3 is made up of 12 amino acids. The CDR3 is CASSLETGLEYF. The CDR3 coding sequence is TGTGCCAGCAGCTTAGAAACAGGGTTGGAGTACTTC. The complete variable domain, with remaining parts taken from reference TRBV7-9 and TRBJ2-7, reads DTGVSQNPRHKITKRGQNVTFRCDPISEHNRLYWYRQTLGQGPEFLTYFQNEAQLEKSRLLSDRFSAERPKGSFSTLEIQRTEQGDSAMYLCASSLETGLEYFGPGTRLTVT.

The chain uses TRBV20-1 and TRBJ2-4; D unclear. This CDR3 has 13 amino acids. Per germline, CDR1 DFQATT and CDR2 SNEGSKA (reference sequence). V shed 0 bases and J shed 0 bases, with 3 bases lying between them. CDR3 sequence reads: CSARDVAKNIQYF. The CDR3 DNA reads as TGCAGTGCTAGAGATGTAGCCAAAAACATTCAGTACTTC.

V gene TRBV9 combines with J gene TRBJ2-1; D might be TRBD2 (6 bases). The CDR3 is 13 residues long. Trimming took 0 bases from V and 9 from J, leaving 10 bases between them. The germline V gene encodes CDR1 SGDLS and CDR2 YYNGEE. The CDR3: CASSVERAGEQFF. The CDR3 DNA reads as TGTGCCAGCAGCGTAGAACGAGCGGGTGAGCAGTTCTTC.

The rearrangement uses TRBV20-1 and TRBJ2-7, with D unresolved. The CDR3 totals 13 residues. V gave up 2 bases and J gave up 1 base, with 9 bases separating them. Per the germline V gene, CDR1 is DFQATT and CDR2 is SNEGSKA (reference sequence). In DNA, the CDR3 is TGCAGTGCTAGACCGGAAACGTCCTACGAGCAGTACTTC. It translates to CSARPETSYEQYF.

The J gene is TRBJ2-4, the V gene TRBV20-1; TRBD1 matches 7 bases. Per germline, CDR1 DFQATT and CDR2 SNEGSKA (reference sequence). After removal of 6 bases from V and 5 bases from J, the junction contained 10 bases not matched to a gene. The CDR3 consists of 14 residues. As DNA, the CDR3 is TGCAGTGCCATAATACTAGACAGGGAAAACATTCAGTACTTC. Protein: CSAIILDRENIQYF.

The chain's CDR3 is CASSKNNYGYTF. In DNA, the CDR3 is TGTGCCAGCAGTAAGAATAACTATGGCTACACCTTC. The J gene is TRBJ1-2, the V gene TRBV28; D is ambiguous. In germline, CDR1 is MDHEN, CDR2 SYDVKM. This CDR3 region has 12 residues. The V end was cut by 5 bases, the J end by 1 base, with 5 bases between.

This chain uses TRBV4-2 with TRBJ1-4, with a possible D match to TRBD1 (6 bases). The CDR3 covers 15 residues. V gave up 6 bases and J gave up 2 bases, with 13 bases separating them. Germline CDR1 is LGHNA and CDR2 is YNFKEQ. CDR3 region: CASRSTGLTNEKLFF. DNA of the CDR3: TGTGCCAGCAGGTCTACAGGGCTGACTAATGAAAAACTGTTTTTT.

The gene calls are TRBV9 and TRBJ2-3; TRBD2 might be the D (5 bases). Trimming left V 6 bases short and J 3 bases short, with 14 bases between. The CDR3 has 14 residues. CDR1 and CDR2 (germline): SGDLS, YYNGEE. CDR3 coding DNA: TGTGCCAGCAACCACGGACCGGGGACAGATACGCAGTATTTT. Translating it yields CASNHGPGTDTQYF.

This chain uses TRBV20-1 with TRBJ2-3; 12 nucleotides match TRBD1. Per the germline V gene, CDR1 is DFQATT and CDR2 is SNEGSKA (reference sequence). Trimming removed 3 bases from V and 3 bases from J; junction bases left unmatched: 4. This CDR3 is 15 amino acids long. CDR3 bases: TGCAGTGCTAGCGGGACAGGGGGCCTGACAGATACGCAGTATTTT. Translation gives CSASGTGGLTDTQYF.

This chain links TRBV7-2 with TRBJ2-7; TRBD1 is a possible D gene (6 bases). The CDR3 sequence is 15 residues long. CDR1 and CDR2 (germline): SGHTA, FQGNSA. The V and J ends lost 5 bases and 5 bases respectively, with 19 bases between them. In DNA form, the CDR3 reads TGTGCCAGCAGCCCACCACAGGGCGCCCCCCACGAGCAGTACTTC. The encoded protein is CASSPPQGAPHEQYF.

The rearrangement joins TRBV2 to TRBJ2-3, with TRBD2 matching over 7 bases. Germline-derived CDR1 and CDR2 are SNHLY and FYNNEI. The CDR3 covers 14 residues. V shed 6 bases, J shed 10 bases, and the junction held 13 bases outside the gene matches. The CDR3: CASSPYGGERAQYF. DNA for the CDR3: TGTGCCAGCAGCCCCTATGGGGGGGAAAGGGCGCAGTATTTT.

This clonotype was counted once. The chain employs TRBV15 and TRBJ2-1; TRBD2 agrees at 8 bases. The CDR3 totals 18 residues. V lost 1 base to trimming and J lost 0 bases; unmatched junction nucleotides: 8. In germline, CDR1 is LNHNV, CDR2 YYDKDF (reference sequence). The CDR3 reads CATSRVTGGPSSYNEQFF. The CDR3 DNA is TGTGCCACCAGCAGAGTGACGGGAGGGCCTAGCTCCTACAATGAGCAGTTCTTC. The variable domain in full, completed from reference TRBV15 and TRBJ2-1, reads DAMVIQNPRYQVTQFGKPVTLSCSQTLNHNVMYWYQQKSSQAPKLLFHYYDKDFNNEADTPDNFQSRRPNTSFCFLDIRSPGLGDTAMYLCATSRVTGGPSSYNEQFFGPGTRLTVL.

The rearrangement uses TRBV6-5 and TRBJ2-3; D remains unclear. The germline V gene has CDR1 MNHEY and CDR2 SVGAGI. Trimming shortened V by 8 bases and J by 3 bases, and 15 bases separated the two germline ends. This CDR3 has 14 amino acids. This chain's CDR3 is CASATGRRTDTQYF. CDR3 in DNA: TGTGCCAGCGCCACCGGCCGAAGAACAGATACGCAGTATTTT.

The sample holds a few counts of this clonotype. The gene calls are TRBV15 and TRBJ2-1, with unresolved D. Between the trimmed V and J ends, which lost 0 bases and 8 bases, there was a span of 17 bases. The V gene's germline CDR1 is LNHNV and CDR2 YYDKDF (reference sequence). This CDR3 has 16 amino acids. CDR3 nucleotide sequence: TGTGCCACCAGCAGAGATAAGGCTAGAAGGGTCGATGAGCAGTTCTTC. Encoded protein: CATSRDKARRVDEQFF.

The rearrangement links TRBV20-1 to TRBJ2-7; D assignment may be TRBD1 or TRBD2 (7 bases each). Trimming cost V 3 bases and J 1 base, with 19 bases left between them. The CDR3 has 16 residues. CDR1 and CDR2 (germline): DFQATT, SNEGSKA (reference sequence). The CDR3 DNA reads TGCAGTGCTAGTAGGGGGGGTGGGACAGATTCCTACGAGCAGTACTTC. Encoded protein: CSASRGGGTDSYEQYF.

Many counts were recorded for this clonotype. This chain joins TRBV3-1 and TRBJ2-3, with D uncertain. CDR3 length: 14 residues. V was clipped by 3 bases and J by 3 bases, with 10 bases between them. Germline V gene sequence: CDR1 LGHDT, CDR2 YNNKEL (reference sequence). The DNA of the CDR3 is TGTGCCAGCAGCCAGCGTTCCGGGACAGATACGCAGTATTTT. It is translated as CASSQRSGTDTQYF.

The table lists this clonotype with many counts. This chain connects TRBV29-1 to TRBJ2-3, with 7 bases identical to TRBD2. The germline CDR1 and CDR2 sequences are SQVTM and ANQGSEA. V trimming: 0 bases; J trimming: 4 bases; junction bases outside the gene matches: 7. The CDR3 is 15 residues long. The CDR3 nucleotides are TGCAGCGTTGAAGACTCGCTAGCGGTCGCAGATACGCAGTATTTT. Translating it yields CSVEDSLAVADTQYF.

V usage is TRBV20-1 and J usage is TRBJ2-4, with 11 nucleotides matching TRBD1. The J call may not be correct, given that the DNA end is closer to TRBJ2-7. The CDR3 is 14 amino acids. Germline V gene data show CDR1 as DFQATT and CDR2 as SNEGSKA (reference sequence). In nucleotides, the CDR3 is TGCAGTGCTATGTTCAGGACAGGGGGCTCCGAGCAGTACTTC. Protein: CSAMFRTGGSEQYF.

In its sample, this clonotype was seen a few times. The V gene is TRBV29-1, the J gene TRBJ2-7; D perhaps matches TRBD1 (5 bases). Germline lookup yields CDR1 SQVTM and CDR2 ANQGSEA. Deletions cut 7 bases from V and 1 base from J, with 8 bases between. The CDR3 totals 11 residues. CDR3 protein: CSARVSYEQYF. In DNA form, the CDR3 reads TGCAGCGCCAGGGTGTCCTACGAGCAGTACTTC.

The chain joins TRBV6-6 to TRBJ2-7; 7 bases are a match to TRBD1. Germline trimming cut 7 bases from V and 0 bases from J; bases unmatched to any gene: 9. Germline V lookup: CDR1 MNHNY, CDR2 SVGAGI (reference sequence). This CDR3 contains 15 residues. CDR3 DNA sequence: TGTGCCAGCAAGACGGGACAGACCTACTCCTACGAGCAGTACTTC. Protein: CASKTGQTYSYEQYF.

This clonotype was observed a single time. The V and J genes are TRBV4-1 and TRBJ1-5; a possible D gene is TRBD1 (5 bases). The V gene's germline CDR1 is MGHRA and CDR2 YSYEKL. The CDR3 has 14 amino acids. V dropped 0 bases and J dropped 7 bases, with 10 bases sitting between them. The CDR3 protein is CASSQDAGDQPQHF. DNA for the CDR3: TGCGCCAGCAGCCAAGATGCCGGGGACCAGCCCCAGCATTTT.